Given below is one T cell receptor beta chain in context. Enrollees, about 18 to 90 years old, lived in roughly 24 US areas. Participants in the exposed group had met a COVID-19 case in the 2 weeks before joining the study. This CDR3 is built from 19 residues. This specimen belongs to a study of blood T cell repertoires in COVID-19. Across the whole study: PBMCs, B-cell-depleted T cells, or T cells provided the cDNA or gDNA that made up the material.

Authors' methods: The assay estimated nucleated cells by amplifying reference gene primers. Assay used: immunoSEQ multiplex PCR; TCRdb lists only in-frame clones, some missing. V, J and clone size are taken as reported in that table, and D and trimming were inferred from the DNA itself. The sample yields a few hundred thousand clones, 90% to 95% seen once. Sequencing input: PBMCs or T cells enriched from blood (not recorded which). The chain couples TRBV21-1 to TRBJ2-2; no DNA check was done on the table's D call, TRBD1. TRBV21-1 is tagged as a pseudogene. The origin of this receptor is a woman in her 40s who had been exposed to COVID-19. DNA of the CDR3: TGTGCCAGCAGCTGTCCCGGGACAGGGACACGCGGGAACACCGGGGAGCTGTTTTTT. Translated, it gives CASSCPGTGTRGNTGELFF.